The clone carrying this T cell receptor beta chain has only a few counts. Each cDNA molecule carried a unique molecular identifier. TCRdb used MiXCR to reprocess the 5' RACE reads, holding one entry per CDR3 protein. The sample has approximately 63,000 distinct CDR3 sequences, 5.5% to 7% seen once. The data are from a study of early T cells in non-severe SARS-CoV-2 infection. Trimming took off 6 bases at V and 0 bases at J, with 24 bases between the two ends. CDR3 length equals 18 residues. Per germline, CDR1 DFQATT and CDR2 SNEGSKA (reference sequence). Material: whole blood, obtained at baseline. The J gene is TRBJ2-1, the V gene TRBV20-1; D perhaps matches TRBD2 (6 bases). This TCR was recovered from an adult who was a healthcare worker with PCR-confirmed SARS-CoV-2 infection or an uninfected control (not recorded which). The DNA of the CDR3 is TGCAGTGCCAGGGACTCCAACCGCTTAATTTCCTCCTACAATGAGCAGTTCTTC. Its protein product is CSARDSNRLISSYNEQFF.